This T cell receptor (beta chain) derives from a study of PD-L1 blockade in urothelial cancer. On the study more broadly: At 6 weeks and at 3 weeks (second dose) after treatment start, blood was analyzed. Overall study results and limits: Below-median pretreatment blood TCR clonality was a predictor of better survival.

Comments on this clone: Its cognate antigen is unknown.

Time point in this sample: pretreatment peripheral blood. Assay used: immunoSEQ multiplex PCR; TCRdb lists only in-frame clones, some missing. The data hold roughly 130,000 clones, with approximately 84% observed a single time. Sequenced material: PBMCs, taken around atezolizumab (anti-PD-L1) treatment. The TCR was taken from a man aged 45-65 years with urothelial cancer.

The CDR3 reads CASSWPGQQETQYF. The DNA of the CDR3 is TGTGCCAGCAGCTGGCCGGGACAGCAAGAGACCCAGTACTTC. The chain joins TRBV7-2 to TRBJ2-5, with 7 nucleotides matching TRBD1. There are 14 residues in the CDR3. With V trimmed by 4 bases and J by 2 bases, 4 bases remained unmatched. Germline CDR1 is SGHTA and CDR2 is FQGNSA.